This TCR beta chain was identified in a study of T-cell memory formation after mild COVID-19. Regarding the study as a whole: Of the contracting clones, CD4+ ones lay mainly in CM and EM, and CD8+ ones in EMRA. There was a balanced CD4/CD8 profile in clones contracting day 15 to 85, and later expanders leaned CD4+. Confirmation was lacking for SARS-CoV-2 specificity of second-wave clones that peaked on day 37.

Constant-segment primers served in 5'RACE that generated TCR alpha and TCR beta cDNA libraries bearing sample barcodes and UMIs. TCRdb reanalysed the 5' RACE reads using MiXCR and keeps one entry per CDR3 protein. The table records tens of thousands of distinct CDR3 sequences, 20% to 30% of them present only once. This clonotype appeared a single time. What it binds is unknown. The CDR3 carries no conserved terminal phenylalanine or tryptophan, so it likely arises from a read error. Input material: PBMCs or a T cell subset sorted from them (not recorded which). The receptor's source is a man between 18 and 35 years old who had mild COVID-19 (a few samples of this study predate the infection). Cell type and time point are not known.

For the CDR3, the DNA is TGTGCCAGCAGCTACACAGGGGTTCCGGACACTGAAGCTTTCTCT. Translation gives CASSYTGVPDTEAFS. The chain uses TRBV7-2 and TRBJ1-1; 7 nucleotides match TRBD1. Germline V gene lookup returns CDR1 SGHTA and CDR2 FQGNSA. The CDR3 length is 15 residues. V dropped 4 bases and J dropped 3; count of bases not matched to a gene: 8.